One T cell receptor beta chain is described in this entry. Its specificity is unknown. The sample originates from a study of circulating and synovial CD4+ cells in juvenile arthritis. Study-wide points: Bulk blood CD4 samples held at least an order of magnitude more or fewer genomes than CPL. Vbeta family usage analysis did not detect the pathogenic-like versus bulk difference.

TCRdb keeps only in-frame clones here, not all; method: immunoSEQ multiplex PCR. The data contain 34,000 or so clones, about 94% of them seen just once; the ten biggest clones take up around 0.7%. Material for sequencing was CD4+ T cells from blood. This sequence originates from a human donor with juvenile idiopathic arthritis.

This CDR3 is CASSLSQRPNYGYTF. The CDR3 DNA sequence: TGTGCCAGCAGTTTATCACAGAGACCGAACTATGGCTACACCTTC. This chain joins TRBV27 and TRBJ1-2; the D is unclear. CDR3 length equals 15 residues. With 0 bases removed from V and 2 bases from J, the gap between germline ends came to 10 bases. Per the germline V gene, CDR1 is MNHEY and CDR2 is SMNVEV (reference sequence).